The clone carrying this T cell receptor beta chain has more than one count but fewer than ten. What it recognizes is unknown. This record comes from a study of response to subunit inactivated influenza vaccine. Each CDR3 protein gets one entry after TCRdb re-called the RT-PCR reads with MiXCR. The sample includes about 700,000 distinct CDR3 sequences, around 14% of them seen just once. Overall study findings and caveats: Authors suggested each seasonal influenza vaccination recruits few new T cells.

The CDR3 totals 15 residues. Germline assignment: CDR1 SGHAT and CDR2 FQNNGV. V lost 8 bases to trimming and J lost 0 bases, with 14 bases between them. Material: PBMCs from blood, obtained 14 days before vaccination. The genes are TRBV11-2 and TRBJ2-1; a weak D match, TRBD2 (5 bases). The receptor was derived from a man aged 45-65 years who received an inactivated influenza vaccine. This CDR3 reads CASRTFASSYNEQFF. The CDR3 region has the DNA TGTGCCAGCCGGACTTTTGCAAGCTCCTACAATGAGCAGTTCTTC. The whole variable domain, filled in from reference TRBV11-2 and TRBJ2-1, reads EAGVAQSPRYKIIEKRQSVAFWCNPISGHATLYWYQQILGQGPKLLIQFQNNGVVDDSQLPKDRFSAERLKGVDSTLKIQPAKLEDSAVYLCASRTFASSYNEQFFGPGTRLTVL.